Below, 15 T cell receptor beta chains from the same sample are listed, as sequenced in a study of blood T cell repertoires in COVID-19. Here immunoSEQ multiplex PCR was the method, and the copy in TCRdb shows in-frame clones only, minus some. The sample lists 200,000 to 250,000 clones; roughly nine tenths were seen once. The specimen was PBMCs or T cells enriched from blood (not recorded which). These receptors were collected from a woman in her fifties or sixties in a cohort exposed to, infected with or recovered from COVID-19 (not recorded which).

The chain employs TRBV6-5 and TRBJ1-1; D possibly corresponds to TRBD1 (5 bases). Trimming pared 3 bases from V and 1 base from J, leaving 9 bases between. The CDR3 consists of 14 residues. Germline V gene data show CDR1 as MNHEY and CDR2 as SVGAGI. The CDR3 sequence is CASSYPGGNTEAFF. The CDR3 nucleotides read TGTGCCAGCAGTTATCCGGGGGGGAACACTGAAGCTTTCTTT.

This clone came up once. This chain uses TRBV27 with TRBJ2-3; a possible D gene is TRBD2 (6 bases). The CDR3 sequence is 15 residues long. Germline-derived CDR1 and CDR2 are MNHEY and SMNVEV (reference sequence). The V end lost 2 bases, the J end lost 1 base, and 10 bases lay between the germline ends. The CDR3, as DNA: TGTGCCAGCAGTTTAGTCGGGAGTCGCACAGATACGCAGTATTTT. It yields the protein CASSLVGSRTDTQYF.

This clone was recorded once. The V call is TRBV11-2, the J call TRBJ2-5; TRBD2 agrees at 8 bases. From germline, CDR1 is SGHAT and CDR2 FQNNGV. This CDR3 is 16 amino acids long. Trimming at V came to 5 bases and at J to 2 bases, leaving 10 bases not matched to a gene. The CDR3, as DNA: TGTGCCAGCAGCCCACTGCGGGGGGCGGGTCAAGAGACCCAGTACTTC. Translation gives CASSPLRGAGQETQYF.

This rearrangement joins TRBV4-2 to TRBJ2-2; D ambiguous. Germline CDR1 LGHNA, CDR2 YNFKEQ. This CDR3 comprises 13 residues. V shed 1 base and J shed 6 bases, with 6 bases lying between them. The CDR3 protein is CASSQVESGELFF. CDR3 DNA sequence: TGTGCCAGCAGCCAAGTTGAGTCCGGGGAGCTGTTTTTT.

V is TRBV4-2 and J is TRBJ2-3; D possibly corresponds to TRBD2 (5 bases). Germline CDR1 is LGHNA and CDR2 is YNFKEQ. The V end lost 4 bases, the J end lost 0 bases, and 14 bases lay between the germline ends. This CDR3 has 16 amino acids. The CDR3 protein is CASSLSGSSSTDTQYF. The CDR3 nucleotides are TGTGCCAGCAGCCTCAGCGGCTCCTCTAGCACAGATACGCAGTATTTT.

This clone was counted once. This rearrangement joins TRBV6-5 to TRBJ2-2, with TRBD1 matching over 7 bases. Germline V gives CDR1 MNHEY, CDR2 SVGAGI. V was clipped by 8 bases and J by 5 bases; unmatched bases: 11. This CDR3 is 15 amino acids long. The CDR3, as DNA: TGTGCCAGCCAAAAGGAACAGGGGACGACCGGGGAGCTGTTTTTT. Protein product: CASQKEQGTTGELFF.

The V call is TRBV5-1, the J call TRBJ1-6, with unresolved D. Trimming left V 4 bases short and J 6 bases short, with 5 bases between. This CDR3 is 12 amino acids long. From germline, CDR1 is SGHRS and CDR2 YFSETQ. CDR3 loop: CASSTGNSPLHF. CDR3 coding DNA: TGCGCCAGCAGCACGGGTAATTCACCCCTCCACTTT. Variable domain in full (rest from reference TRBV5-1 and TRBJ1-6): KAGVTQTPRYLIKTRGQQVTLSCSPISGHRSVSWYQQTPGQGLQFLFEYFSETQRNKGNFPGRFSGRQFSNSRSEMNVSTLELGDSALYLCASSTGNSPLHFGNGTRLTVT.

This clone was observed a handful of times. This chain's CDR3 is CASSPPVGGVYNEQFF. CDR3 DNA: TGTGCCAGCTCACCACCGGTTGGGGGGGTATACAATGAGCAGTTCTTC. The chain links TRBV18 to TRBJ2-1; 7 bases agree with TRBD2. CDR1 is KGHSH, CDR2 LQKENI, per germline. This CDR3 comprises 16 residues. After removal of 0 bases from V and 4 bases from J, the junction contained 6 bases not matched to a gene.

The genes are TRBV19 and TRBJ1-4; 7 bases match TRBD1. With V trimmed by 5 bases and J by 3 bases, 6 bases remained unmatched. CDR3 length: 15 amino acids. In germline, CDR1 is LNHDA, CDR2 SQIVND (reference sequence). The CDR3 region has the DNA TGTGCCAGTAGTCCGTCGACAGGGTCTAATGAAAAACTGTTTTTT. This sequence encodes CASSPSTGSNEKLFF. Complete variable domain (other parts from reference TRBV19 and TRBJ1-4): DGGITQSPKYLFRKEGQNVTLSCEQNLNHDAMYWYRQDPGQGLRLIYYSQIVNDFQKGDIAEGYSVSREKKESFPLTVTSAQKNPTAFYLCASSPSTGSNEKLFFGSGTQLSVL.

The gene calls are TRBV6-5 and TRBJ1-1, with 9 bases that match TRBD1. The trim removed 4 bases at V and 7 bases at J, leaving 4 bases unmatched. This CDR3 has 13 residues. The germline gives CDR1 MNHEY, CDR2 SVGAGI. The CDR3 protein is CASSWDRVSEAFF. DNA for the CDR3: TGTGCCAGCAGTTGGGACAGGGTCAGTGAAGCTTTCTTT.

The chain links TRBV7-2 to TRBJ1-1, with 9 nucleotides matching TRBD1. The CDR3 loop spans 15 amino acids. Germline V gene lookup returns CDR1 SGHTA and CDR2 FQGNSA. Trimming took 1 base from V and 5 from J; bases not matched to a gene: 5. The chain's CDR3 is CASSLGWTGVTEAFF. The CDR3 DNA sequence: TGTGCCAGCAGCTTAGGATGGACAGGGGTAACTGAAGCTTTCTTT.

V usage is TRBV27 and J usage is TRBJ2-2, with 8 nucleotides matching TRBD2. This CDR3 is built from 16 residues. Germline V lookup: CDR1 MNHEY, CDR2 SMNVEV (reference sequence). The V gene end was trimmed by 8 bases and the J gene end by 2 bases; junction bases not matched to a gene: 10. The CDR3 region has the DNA TGTGCCAGCCGCACTGGCGGGGGGATAAACACCGGGGAGCTGTTTTTT. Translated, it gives CASRTGGGINTGELFF.

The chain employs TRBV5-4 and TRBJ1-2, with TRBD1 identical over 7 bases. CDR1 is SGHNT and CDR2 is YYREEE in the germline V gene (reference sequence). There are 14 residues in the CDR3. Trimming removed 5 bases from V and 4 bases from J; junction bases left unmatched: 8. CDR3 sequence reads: CASSLDTGAYGYTF. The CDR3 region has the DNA TGTGCCAGCAGTTTAGACACAGGGGCCTATGGCTACACCTTC.

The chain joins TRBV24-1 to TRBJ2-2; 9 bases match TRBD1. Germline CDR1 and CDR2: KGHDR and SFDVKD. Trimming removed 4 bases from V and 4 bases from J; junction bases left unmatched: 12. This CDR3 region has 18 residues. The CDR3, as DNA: TGTGCCACCAGTGACCATACCGGGACAGGGAGACTCACCGGGGAGCTGTTTTTT. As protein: CATSDHTGTGRLTGELFF.

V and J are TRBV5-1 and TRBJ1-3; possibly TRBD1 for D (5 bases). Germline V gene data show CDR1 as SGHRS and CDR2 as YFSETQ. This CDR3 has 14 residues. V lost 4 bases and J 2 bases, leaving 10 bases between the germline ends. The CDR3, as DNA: TGCGCCAGCAGCGTTGGGGGGACTGGAAACACCATATATTTT. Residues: CASSVGGTGNTIYF.